This T cell receptor beta chain came from a study of cytomegalovirus exposure and HLA in healthy donors. Study-level results: Differences between HLA loci emerged in a later analysis of TCR association rates, with DRB1 most and HLA-C fewest. The study put roughly 160 TCR beta chains on its list as cytomegalovirus-associated. When analyzed later, a missense DCLRE1C variant was found to be linked to TCR beta V- and J-gene trimming. As was reported, the classifier diagnosed cytomegalovirus status with high specificity and sensitivity.

A remark on this clone: The antigen is undetermined. Other DNA variants within this sample encode the same CDR3.

PCR employed 60 Vbeta and 13 Jbeta primers. Using immunoSEQ multiplex PCR, the repertoire was profiled, and TCRdb retains in-frame clones only, with some absent. The top ten clones hold 6.3% of a sample with 160,000 or so clones, nearly 80% of them seen once. In germline, CDR1 is MNHEY, CDR2 SMNVEV (reference sequence). Trimming cost V 5 bases and J 5 bases; bases outside gene matches: 7. The CDR3 contains 14 residues. The clonotype originates from a man aged 40-50 years in good health and CMV-seropositive. The specimen was PBMCs. V is TRBV27 and J is TRBJ1-1; TRBD1 matches at 8 bases. CDR3 in amino acids: CASSLQGARTEAFF. The CDR3 nucleotides are TGTGCCAGCAGTCTCCAGGGGGCGCGGACTGAAGCTTTCTTT.